The clone carrying this TCR beta chain was recorded only once. Germline values: CDR1 SGHRS, CDR2 YFSETQ. V was pared by 0 bases and J by 5 bases, with 2 bases of the junction left unmatched. The CDR3 contains 15 residues. The data stem from a study of blood T cell repertoires in COVID-19. Looking at the study overall: Acute-phase and convalescent COVID-19 samples originated in the United States, Italy and Spain. T cells, B-cell-depleted T cells, or PBMCs supplied cDNA or gDNA.

The authors' processing: Nucleated cell counts were estimated from reference gene primer amplification. Method: immunoSEQ multiplex PCR; TCRdb's copy keeps in-frame clones and lacks some. The V and J calls and the clone size are those of that table, but D and trimming were determined from the DNA. The sample records 100,000 to 120,000 clones, approximately 84% being singletons. This clonotype was obtained from a man between 35 and 55 years old with acute or convalescent COVID-19. Source material: peripheral blood. The chain is built from TRBV5-1 and TRBJ1-6; TRBD1 matches at 7 bases. CDR3 nucleotide sequence: TGCGCCAGCAGCTTGGGGGACAGAGATAATTCACCCCTCCACTTT. Amino acids: CASSLGDRDNSPLHF.